These T cell receptor beta chains were read from a single sample in a study of T-cell reconstitution after alpha-beta-depleted transplantation in children. TCRdb itself ran the PCR reads through MiXCR, one entry per CDR3 protein. The data contain about 980,000 distinct CDR3 sequences, 25% to 35% of them singletons. The sequencing here drew on PBMCs, mostly from graft donor cells, taken 360 days after TCRalphabeta/CD19-depleted stem cell transplant. The receptor source for this set is a boy under three years old who had a stem cell transplant for SCID, so the T cells may come from the graft donor. The CDR3 runs from the conserved cysteine through the conserved F or W. Fields, in order: D gene, J gene, clone size, V gene, CDR3 DNA, CDR3 protein. D genes are given only for firm matches. Expanded clones are given a class, and other clones once, few, many or no size at all.

d_gene: NA
j_gene: TRBJ2-2
abundance: many
v_gene: TRBV5-1
CDR3nt: TGCGCCAGCAGCTCGGGACAAAACACCGGGGAGCTGTTTTTT
CDR3aa: CASSSGQNTGELFF

d_gene: TRBD2
j_gene: TRBJ2-2
abundance: NA
v_gene: TRBV18
CDR3nt: TGTGCCAGCTCAGCTATGACTAGCGGTTCCACCGGGGAGCTGTTTTTT
CDR3aa: CASSAMTSGSTGELFF

d_gene: NA
j_gene: TRBJ1-3
abundance: NA
v_gene: TRBV6-5
CDR3nt: TGTGCCAGCAGTTACTCAAGAACCCATGGAAACACCATATATTTT
CDR3aa: CASSYSRTHGNTIYF

d_gene: NA
j_gene: TRBJ1-1
abundance: NA
v_gene: TRBV25-1
CDR3nt: TGTGCCAGCAGTGAATATGGGGGAGCGACTGAAGCTTTCTTT
CDR3aa: CASSEYGGATEAFF

d_gene: TRBD2
j_gene: TRBJ2-7
abundance: NA
v_gene: TRBV7-9
CDR3nt: TGTGCCAGCAGCTCCCCGACCGGACTAGCGGGCCTCTACGAGCAGTACTTC
CDR3aa: CASSSPTGLAGLYEQYF

d_gene: NA
j_gene: TRBJ2-7
abundance: NA
v_gene: TRBV6-2/TRBV6-3
CDR3nt: TGTGCCAGCAGTCACGTTTCGAGCTCCTACGAGCAGTACTTC
CDR3aa: CASSHVSSSYEQYF

d_gene: TRBD2
j_gene: TRBJ2-5
abundance: few
v_gene: TRBV20-1
CDR3nt: TGCAGTGCTATTAGCGGGGGGATTGAAGAGACCCAGTACTTC
CDR3aa: CSAISGGIEETQYF

d_gene: NA
j_gene: TRBJ1-6
abundance: few
v_gene: TRBV10-3
CDR3nt: TGTGCCATCAGTGAAGTGAGTTCACCCCTCCACTTT
CDR3aa: CAISEVSSPLHF

d_gene: NA
j_gene: TRBJ2-1
abundance: many
v_gene: TRBV5-1
CDR3nt: TGCGCCAGCAGCTTGGCGGGGCAGACTTTCTCCTACAATGAGCAGTTCTTC
CDR3aa: CASSLAGQTFSYNEQFF

d_gene: NA
j_gene: TRBJ1-1
abundance: few
v_gene: TRBV6-1
CDR3nt: TGTGCCAGCAGTCGACAGGAGGGTTACACTGAAGCTTTCTTT
CDR3aa: CASSRQEGYTEAFF

d_gene: TRBD2
j_gene: TRBJ2-3
abundance: NA
v_gene: TRBV20-1
CDR3nt: TGCAGCGTCGAGACTAGCGACACAGATACGCAGTATTTT
CDR3aa: CSVETSDTDTQYF

d_gene: NA
j_gene: TRBJ2-1
abundance: few
v_gene: TRBV4-1
CDR3nt: TGCGCCAGCAGACGCAGGCTAGACGGCTCCTACAATGAGCAGTTCTTC
CDR3aa: CASRRRLDGSYNEQFF

d_gene: TRBD1
j_gene: TRBJ1-5
abundance: NA
v_gene: TRBV10-3
CDR3nt: TGTGCCACCGGACAGGGGAATCAGCCCCAGCATTTT
CDR3aa: CATGQGNQPQHF

d_gene: TRBD1
j_gene: TRBJ1-1
abundance: few
v_gene: TRBV5-1
CDR3nt: TGCGCCAGCAGCTCGCCGTTACAGGGGTCGGGCACTGAAGCTTTCTTT
CDR3aa: CASSSPLQGSGTEAFF

d_gene: TRBD1
j_gene: TRBJ1-5
abundance: NA
v_gene: TRBV5-1
CDR3nt: TGCGCCAGCAGCAAGGGACAGGGCGAGGGTCAGCCCCAGCATTTT
CDR3aa: CASSKGQGEGQPQHF

d_gene: NA
j_gene: TRBJ2-1
abundance: NA
v_gene: TRBV5-1
CDR3nt: TGCGCCAGCAGCGGGCGGTTTGGGATAGTAAATGAGCAGTTCTTC
CDR3aa: CASSGRFGIVNEQFF

d_gene: NA
j_gene: TRBJ2-4
abundance: many
v_gene: TRBV13
CDR3nt: TGTGCCAGCAGCTTAGGTGGCCCAGCCAAAAACATTCAGTACTTC
CDR3aa: CASSLGGPAKNIQYF

d_gene: TRBD2
j_gene: TRBJ2-3
abundance: few
v_gene: TRBV5-1
CDR3nt: TGCGCCAGCAGCCAAGCTAGCGGGGGGGCAGATACGCAGTATTTT
CDR3aa: CASSQASGGADTQYF

d_gene: NA
j_gene: TRBJ1-1
abundance: NA
v_gene: TRBV3-1
CDR3nt: TGTGCCAGCAGCCCCGGCGGGGAGCTGTTTCGTACTGAAGCTTTCTTT
CDR3aa: CASSPGGELFRTEAFF

d_gene: TRBD1
j_gene: TRBJ2-7
abundance: NA
v_gene: TRBV12-3/TRBV12-4
CDR3nt: TGTGCCAGCAGTTTAATGGGACAGTTCAACTACGAGCAGTACTTC
CDR3aa: CASSLMGQFNYEQYF

d_gene: NA
j_gene: TRBJ2-1
abundance: NA
v_gene: TRBV12-3/TRBV12-4
CDR3nt: TGTGCCAGCAGCATACAACACCCCGGGCGGGGGCAGTTCTTC
CDR3aa: CASSIQHPGRGQFF

d_gene: NA
j_gene: TRBJ2-5
abundance: NA
v_gene: TRBV24-1
CDR3nt: TGTGCCACCAGTGAGGGGCGGTTAGCGAAAGAGACCCAGTACTTC
CDR3aa: CATSEGRLAKETQYF

d_gene: NA
j_gene: TRBJ2-3
abundance: NA
v_gene: TRBV5-1
CDR3nt: TGCGCCAGCAGCCCCGTGGGACGCACAGATACGCAGTATTTT
CDR3aa: CASSPVGRTDTQYF

d_gene: NA
j_gene: TRBJ2-1
abundance: many
v_gene: TRBV5-4
CDR3nt: TGTGCCAGCACGCGATCCGCGGGGGCCAATGAGCAGTTCTTC
CDR3aa: CASTRSAGANEQFF

d_gene: NA
j_gene: TRBJ2-1
abundance: NA
v_gene: TRBV28
CDR3nt: TGTGCCAGCAGCTCCGTGGAGGCTGGCAAGTTCTTC
CDR3aa: CASSSVEAGKFF

d_gene: TRBD1
j_gene: TRBJ2-1
abundance: few
v_gene: TRBV12-3/TRBV12-4
CDR3nt: TGTGCCAGCAGGCAAAGGACAGGGACCCACAATGAGCAGTTCTTC
CDR3aa: CASRQRTGTHNEQFF

d_gene: NA
j_gene: TRBJ2-7
abundance: many
v_gene: TRBV5-1
CDR3nt: TGCGCCAGCAGCTTGGGCGGATCAGCCTACGAGCAGTACTTC
CDR3aa: CASSLGGSAYEQYF

d_gene: TRBD1
j_gene: TRBJ1-1
abundance: NA
v_gene: TRBV5-4
CDR3nt: TGTGCCAGCAGCAGCGAACAGGGGTTCGCTGAAGCTTTCTTT
CDR3aa: CASSSEQGFAEAFF

d_gene: TRBD2
j_gene: TRBJ2-1
abundance: NA
v_gene: TRBV11-2
CDR3nt: TGTGCCAGCAGCATTGTAGCGGGGGGACCTTGGGATGAGCAGTTCTTC
CDR3aa: CASSIVAGGPWDEQFF

d_gene: TRBD2
j_gene: TRBJ2-5
abundance: many
v_gene: TRBV5-1
CDR3nt: TGCGCCAGCAGCTTGGCGCCTAGCGGGGGGAAAGAGACCCAGTACTTC
CDR3aa: CASSLAPSGGKETQYF

d_gene: NA
j_gene: TRBJ1-6
abundance: few
v_gene: TRBV12-3/TRBV12-4
CDR3nt: TGTGCCAGCAGGGCCTTTAGGGGGGGGAATTCACCCCTCCACTTT
CDR3aa: CASRAFRGGNSPLHF

d_gene: NA
j_gene: TRBJ2-3
abundance: few
v_gene: TRBV5-1
CDR3nt: TGCGCCAGCAGCTTTTCCGCCTACCATGAGGTCATGGCGCAGTATTTT
CDR3aa: CASSFSAYHEVMAQYF

d_gene: NA
j_gene: TRBJ2-7
abundance: NA
v_gene: TRBV2
CDR3nt: TGTGCCAGCAGTGAATGGGGAAGGGAGCAGTACTTC
CDR3aa: CASSEWGREQYF

d_gene: TRBD1
j_gene: TRBJ2-3
abundance: NA
v_gene: TRBV5-5
CDR3nt: TGTGCCAGCAGCTTAAGCTTCACCGGGACAGGGATCACAGATACGCAGTATTTT
CDR3aa: CASSLSFTGTGITDTQYF

d_gene: TRBD1
j_gene: TRBJ1-3
abundance: NA
v_gene: TRBV9
CDR3nt: TGTGCCAGCAGCGTAGCTGGGACAGCTGGAAACACCATATATTTT
CDR3aa: CASSVAGTAGNTIYF

d_gene: NA
j_gene: TRBJ2-1
abundance: NA
v_gene: TRBV27
CDR3nt: TGTGCCAGCAGTTTATCGCCCCAGGGGAATGAGCAGTTCTTC
CDR3aa: CASSLSPQGNEQFF

d_gene: TRBD2
j_gene: TRBJ2-7
abundance: NA
v_gene: TRBV7-8
CDR3nt: TGTGCCAGCAGGGATCGACGGGACTACTCCTACGAGCAGTACTTC
CDR3aa: CASRDRRDYSYEQYF

d_gene: TRBD2
j_gene: TRBJ2-3
abundance: NA
v_gene: TRBV27
CDR3nt: TGTGCCAGCAGTGGGCTAGCGGGGGGAAACGGTTGGACAGATACGCAGTATTTT
CDR3aa: CASSGLAGGNGWTDTQYF

d_gene: NA
j_gene: TRBJ1-4
abundance: few
v_gene: TRBV9
CDR3nt: TGTGCCAGCAACGAGGGGATCGGAGCACGGAGGGAAAAACTGTTTTTT
CDR3aa: CASNEGIGARREKLFF

d_gene: TRBD1
j_gene: TRBJ2-1
abundance: NA
v_gene: TRBV7-9
CDR3nt: TGTGCCAGCAGCTCCCGACAGGGGAGTGAGCAGTTCTTC
CDR3aa: CASSSRQGSEQFF

d_gene: TRBD1
j_gene: TRBJ2-3
abundance: few
v_gene: TRBV28
CDR3nt: TGTGCCAGCAGTATGACCGGGACAGGGGTTGTAGATACGCAGTATTTT
CDR3aa: CASSMTGTGVVDTQYF

d_gene: NA
j_gene: TRBJ1-5
abundance: NA
v_gene: TRBV7-6
CDR3nt: TGTGCCAGCAGCCCGGACCTAACAGGTTATCAGCCCCAGCATTTT
CDR3aa: CASSPDLTGYQPQHF

d_gene: NA
j_gene: TRBJ2-1
abundance: NA
v_gene: TRBV10-3
CDR3nt: TGTGCCATCAGTGAACAGGGGGGGGAGCAGTTCTTC
CDR3aa: CAISEQGGEQFF

d_gene: TRBD2
j_gene: TRBJ2-1
abundance: few
v_gene: TRBV6-4
CDR3nt: TGTGCCAGCAGTGACTCTGGGCTAGCGGGTGAGCAGTTCTTC
CDR3aa: CASSDSGLAGEQFF

d_gene: NA
j_gene: TRBJ2-1
abundance: NA
v_gene: TRBV5-1
CDR3nt: TGCGCCAGCAGCTTGGCCAAAGGGGGGAATTGGGCGTCCTACAATGAGCAGTTCTTC
CDR3aa: CASSLAKGGNWASYNEQFF

d_gene: TRBD1
j_gene: TRBJ1-1
abundance: few
v_gene: TRBV28
CDR3nt: TGTGCCAGCACCCCGGACAGGGTTGGAACTGAAGCTTTCTTT
CDR3aa: CASTPDRVGTEAFF

d_gene: NA
j_gene: TRBJ2-1
abundance: few
v_gene: TRBV30
CDR3nt: TGTGCCTGGCGCCGCGGTCCTTCCTACAATGAGCAGTTCTTC
CDR3aa: CAWRRGPSYNEQFF

d_gene: NA
j_gene: TRBJ2-1
abundance: many
v_gene: TRBV12-3/TRBV12-4
CDR3nt: TGTGCCAGCAGTTTATCAAACAATGAGCAGTTCTTC
CDR3aa: CASSLSNNEQFF

d_gene: NA
j_gene: TRBJ1-6
abundance: NA
v_gene: TRBV5-1
CDR3nt: TGCGCCAGCAGCCCGGCGGTGGTATCCTATAATTCACCCCTCCACTTT
CDR3aa: CASSPAVVSYNSPLHF

d_gene: NA
j_gene: TRBJ2-5
abundance: NA
v_gene: TRBV12-3/TRBV12-4
CDR3nt: TGTGCCAGCAGGTACGGGGCGGAAGAGACCCAGTACTTC
CDR3aa: CASRYGAEETQYF

d_gene: NA
j_gene: TRBJ2-7
abundance: few
v_gene: TRBV28
CDR3nt: TGTGCCAGCAGTGGCCACCTTCCCGGGACGGAGGGGGACGAGCAGTACTTC
CDR3aa: CASSGHLPGTEGDEQYF

d_gene: NA
j_gene: TRBJ1-6
abundance: many
v_gene: TRBV3-1
CDR3nt: TGTGCCAGCAGCCAAGTTGATGGGCTCTTTTCACCCCTCCACTTT
CDR3aa: CASSQVDGLFSPLHF

d_gene: NA
j_gene: TRBJ1-1
abundance: few
v_gene: TRBV20-1
CDR3nt: TGCAGTGCTCCCTGGCGGACGAACACTGAAGCTTTCTTT
CDR3aa: CSAPWRTNTEAFF